A single sample is the source of the 6 T cell receptor beta chains below, sequenced in a study of blood T cell repertoires in COVID-19. The method was immunoSEQ multiplex PCR; TCRdb's version includes in-frame clones alone and lacks a portion of them. The table shows roughly 410,000 clones, with approximately 89% occurring only once. Specimen: peripheral blood. The origin of the receptors is a woman in her sixties or seventies with COVID-19, enrolled during active disease.

The chain employs TRBV2 and TRBJ1-5; 8 nucleotides agree with TRBD1. The CDR3 sequence is 14 residues long. Trimming took 6 bases from V and 2 from J; bases not matched to a gene: 3. From germline, CDR1 is SNHLY and CDR2 FYNNEI. The CDR3 sequence is CASSRGRGNQPQHF. The CDR3 nucleotides are TGTGCCAGCAGCAGGGGGCGAGGCAATCAGCCCCAGCATTTT.

Here the CDR3 DNA reads TGTGCCAGCAGCGACCAGGGTCCCTATGGCTACACCTTC. Translation gives CASSDQGPYGYTF. The genes are TRBV9 and TRBJ1-2; a weak D match, TRBD1 (5 bases). The CDR3 spans 13 residues. Germline V gene sequence: CDR1 SGDLS, CDR2 YYNGEE. Trimming removed 3 bases at V and 4 bases at J, with 10 bases between.

This clone came up a few times. The chain has TRBV19 and TRBJ1-1, with 8 bases fitting TRBD1. V was clipped by 7 bases and J by 1 base; unmatched bases: 11. Germline V gene sequence: CDR1 LNHDA, CDR2 SQIVND (reference sequence). This CDR3 is built from 16 residues. CDR3 loop: CASTDRTGRGNTEAFF. The CDR3 DNA sequence: TGTGCCAGTACCGACCGGACAGGGAGGGGGAACACTGAAGCTTTCTTT. Drawing the rest from reference TRBV19 and TRBJ1-1, the complete variable domain is DGGITQSPKYLFRKEGQNVTLSCEQNLNHDAMYWYRQDPGQGLRLIYYSQIVNDFQKGDIAEGYSVSREKKESFPLTVTSAQKNPTAFYLCASTDRTGRGNTEAFFGQGTRLTVV.

In this sample, this clone turned up many times. The V gene is TRBV12-5, the J gene TRBJ2-7, with D perhaps TRBD2 (6 bases). V gave up 3 bases and J gave up 5 bases, with 17 bases separating them. The CDR3 covers 15 residues. Germline CDR1 and CDR2: LGHNT and FRNRAP. CDR3 DNA: TGTGCTAGTGGTTTCTGGGCGGGGTCACCCGACGAGCAGTACTTC. Amino acid sequence: CASGFWAGSPDEQYF.

The rearrangement links TRBV7-3 to TRBJ1-2; D not resolved. The CDR3 spans 13 residues. The V gene lost 0 bases and the J gene lost 8 bases, with 10 bases spanning the gap. Looked up from germline, CDR1 is SGHTA and CDR2 is FQGTGA. Written as DNA, the CDR3 is TGTGCCAGCAGCTTAACTCCCAGATCCGGCTACACCTTC. It yields the protein CASSLTPRSGYTF.

This clone is a singleton in its sample. J is TRBJ2-3 and V is TRBV9; 10 bases are shared with TRBD2. V lost 10 bases, J lost 1 base, and 3 bases stayed unmatched. Germline values: CDR1 SGDLS, CDR2 YYNGEE. The CDR3 has 13 residues. The CDR3 region is CASGTSGTDTQYF. CDR3 DNA sequence: TGTGCCTCCGGGACTAGCGGCACAGATACGCAGTATTTT.